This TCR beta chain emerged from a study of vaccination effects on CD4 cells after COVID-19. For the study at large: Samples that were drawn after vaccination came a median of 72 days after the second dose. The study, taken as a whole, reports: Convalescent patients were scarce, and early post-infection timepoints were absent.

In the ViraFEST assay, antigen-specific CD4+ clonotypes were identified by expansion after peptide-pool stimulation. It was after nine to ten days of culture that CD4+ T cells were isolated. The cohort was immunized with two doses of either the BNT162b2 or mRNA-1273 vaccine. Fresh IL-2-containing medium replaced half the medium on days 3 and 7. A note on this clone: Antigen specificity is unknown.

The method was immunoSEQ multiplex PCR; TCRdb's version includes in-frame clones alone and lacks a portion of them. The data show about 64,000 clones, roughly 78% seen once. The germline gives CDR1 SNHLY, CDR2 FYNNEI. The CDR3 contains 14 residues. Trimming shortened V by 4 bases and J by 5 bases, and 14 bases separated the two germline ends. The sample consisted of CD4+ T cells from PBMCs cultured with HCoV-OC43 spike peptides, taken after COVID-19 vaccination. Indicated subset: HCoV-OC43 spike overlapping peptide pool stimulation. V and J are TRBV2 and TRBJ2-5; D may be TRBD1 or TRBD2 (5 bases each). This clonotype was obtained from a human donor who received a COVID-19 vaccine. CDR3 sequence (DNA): TGTGCCAGCAGTGTGTGGCAGGGCGGGGAGACCCAGTACTTC. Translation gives CASSVWQGGETQYF.